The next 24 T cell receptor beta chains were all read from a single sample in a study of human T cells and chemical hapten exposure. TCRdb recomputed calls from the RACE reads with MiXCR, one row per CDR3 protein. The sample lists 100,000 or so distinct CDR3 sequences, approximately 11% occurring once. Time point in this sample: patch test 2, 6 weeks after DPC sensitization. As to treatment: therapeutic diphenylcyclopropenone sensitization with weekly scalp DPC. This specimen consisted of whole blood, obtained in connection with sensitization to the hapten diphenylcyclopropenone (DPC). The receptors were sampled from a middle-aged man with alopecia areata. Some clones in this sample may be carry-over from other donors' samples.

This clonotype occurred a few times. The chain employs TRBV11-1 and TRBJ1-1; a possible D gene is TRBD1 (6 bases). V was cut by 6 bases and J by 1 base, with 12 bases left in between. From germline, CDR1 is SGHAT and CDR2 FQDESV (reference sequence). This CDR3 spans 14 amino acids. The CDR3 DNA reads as TGTGCCAGCAGAAACAGGGCCGGGAACACTGAAGCTTTCTTT. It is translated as CASRNRAGNTEAFF.

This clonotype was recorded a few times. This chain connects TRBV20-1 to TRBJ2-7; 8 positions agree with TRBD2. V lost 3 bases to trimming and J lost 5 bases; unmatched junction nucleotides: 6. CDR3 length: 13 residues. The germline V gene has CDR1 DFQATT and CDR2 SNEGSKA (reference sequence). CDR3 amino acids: CSASSGTRNEQYF. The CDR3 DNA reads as TGCAGTGCTAGCTCCGGGACTAGAAACGAGCAGTACTTC.

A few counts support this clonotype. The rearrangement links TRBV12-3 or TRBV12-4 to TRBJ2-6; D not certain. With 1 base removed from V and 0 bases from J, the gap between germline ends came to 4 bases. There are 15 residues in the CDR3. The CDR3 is CASSLVPSGANVLTF. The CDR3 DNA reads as TGTGCCAGCAGTTTAGTACCCTCTGGGGCCAACGTCCTGACTTTC.

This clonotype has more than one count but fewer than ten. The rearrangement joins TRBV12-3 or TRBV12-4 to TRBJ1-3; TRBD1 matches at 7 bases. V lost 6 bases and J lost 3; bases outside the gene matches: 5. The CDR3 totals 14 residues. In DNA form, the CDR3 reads TGTGCCAGCAGGGTGACAGGGAGTGGAAACACCATATATTTT. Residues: CASRVTGSGNTIYF.

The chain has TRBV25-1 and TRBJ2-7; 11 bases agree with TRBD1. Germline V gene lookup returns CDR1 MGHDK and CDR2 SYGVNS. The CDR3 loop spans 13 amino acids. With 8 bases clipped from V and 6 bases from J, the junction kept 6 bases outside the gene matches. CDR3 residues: CASCGTGGGEQYV. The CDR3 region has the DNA TGTGCCAGCTGCGGGACAGGGGGAGGCGAGCAGTACGTC.

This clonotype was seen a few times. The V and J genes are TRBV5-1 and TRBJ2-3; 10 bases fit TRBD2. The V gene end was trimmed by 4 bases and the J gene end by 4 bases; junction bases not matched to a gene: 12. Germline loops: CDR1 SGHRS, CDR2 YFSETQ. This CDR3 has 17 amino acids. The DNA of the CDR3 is TGCGCCAGCAGCCCCCCCAATCTAGCGGGAGTTTCAGATACGCAGTATTTT. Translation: CASSPPNLAGVSDTQYF.

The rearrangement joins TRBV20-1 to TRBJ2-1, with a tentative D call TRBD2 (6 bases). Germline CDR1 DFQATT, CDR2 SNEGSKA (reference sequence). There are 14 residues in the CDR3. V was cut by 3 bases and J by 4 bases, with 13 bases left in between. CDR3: CSASHERVYNEQFF. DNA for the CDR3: TGCAGTGCTAGCCACGAGCGGGTTTACAATGAGCAGTTCTTC.

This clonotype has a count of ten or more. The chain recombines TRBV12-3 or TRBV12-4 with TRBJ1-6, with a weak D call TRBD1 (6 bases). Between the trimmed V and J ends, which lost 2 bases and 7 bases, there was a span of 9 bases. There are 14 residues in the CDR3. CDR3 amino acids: CASSLSQGNSPLHF. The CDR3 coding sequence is TGTGCCAGCAGTTTATCGCAGGGGAATTCACCCCTCCACTTT.

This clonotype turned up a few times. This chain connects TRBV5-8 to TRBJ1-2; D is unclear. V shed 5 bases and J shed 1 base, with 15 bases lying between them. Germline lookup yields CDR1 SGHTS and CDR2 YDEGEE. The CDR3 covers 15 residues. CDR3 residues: CASSKGQVFNYGYTF. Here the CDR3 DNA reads TGTGCCAGCAGTAAGGGCCAGGTGTTTAACTATGGCTACACCTTC.

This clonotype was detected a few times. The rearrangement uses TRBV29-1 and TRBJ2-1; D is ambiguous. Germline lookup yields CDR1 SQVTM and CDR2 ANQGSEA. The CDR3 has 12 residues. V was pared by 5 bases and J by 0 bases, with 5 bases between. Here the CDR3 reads CSVRSSYNEQFF. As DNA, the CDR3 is TGCAGCGTTCGAAGCTCCTACAATGAGCAGTTCTTC.

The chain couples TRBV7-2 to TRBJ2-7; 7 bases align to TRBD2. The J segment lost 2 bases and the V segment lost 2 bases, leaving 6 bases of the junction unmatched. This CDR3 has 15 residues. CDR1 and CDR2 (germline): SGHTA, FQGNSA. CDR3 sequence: CASSLWERGTYEQYF. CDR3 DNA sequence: TGTGCCAGCAGCTTATGGGAGCGGGGTACCTACGAGCAGTACTTC.

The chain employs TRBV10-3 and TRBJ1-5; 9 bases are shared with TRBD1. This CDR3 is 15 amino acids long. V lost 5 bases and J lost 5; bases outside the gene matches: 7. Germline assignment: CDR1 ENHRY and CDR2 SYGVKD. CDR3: CAISPGQGGYQPQHF. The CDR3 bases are TGTGCCATCAGTCCGGGACAGGGAGGATATCAGCCCCAGCATTTT.

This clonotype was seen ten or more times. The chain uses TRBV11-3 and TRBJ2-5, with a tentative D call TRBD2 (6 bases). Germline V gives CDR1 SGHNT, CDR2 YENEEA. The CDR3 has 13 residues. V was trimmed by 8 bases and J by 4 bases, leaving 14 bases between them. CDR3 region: CASGFRRGETQYF. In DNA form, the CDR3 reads TGTGCCAGCGGATTTCGGCGGGGAGAGACCCAGTACTTC.

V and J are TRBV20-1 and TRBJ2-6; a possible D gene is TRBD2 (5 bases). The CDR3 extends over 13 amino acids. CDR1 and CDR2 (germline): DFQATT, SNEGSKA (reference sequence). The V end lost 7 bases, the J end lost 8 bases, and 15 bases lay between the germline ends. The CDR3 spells CSVRGEASNVLTF. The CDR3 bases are TGCAGTGTTCGGGGAGAAGCCTCCAACGTCCTGACTTTC.

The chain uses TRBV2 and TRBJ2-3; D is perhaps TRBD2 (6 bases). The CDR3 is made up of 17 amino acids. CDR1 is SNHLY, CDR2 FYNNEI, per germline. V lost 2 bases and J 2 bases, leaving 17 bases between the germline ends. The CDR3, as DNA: TGTGCCAGCAGTGAATCGGTTAGCGGAGTGCTCACAGATACGCAGTATTTT. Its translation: CASSESVSGVLTDTQYF. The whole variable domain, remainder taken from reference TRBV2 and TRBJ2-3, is EPEVTQTPSHQVTQMGQEVILRCVPISNHLYFYWYRQILGQKVEFLVSFYNNEISEKSEIFDDQFSVERPDGSNFTLKIRSTKLEDSAMYFCASSESVSGVLTDTQYFGPGTRLTVL.

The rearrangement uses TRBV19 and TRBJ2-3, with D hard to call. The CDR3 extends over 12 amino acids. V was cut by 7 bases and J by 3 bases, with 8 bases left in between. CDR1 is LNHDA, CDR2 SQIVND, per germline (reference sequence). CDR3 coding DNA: TGTGCCAGTACCGGGTGGACAGATACGCAGTATTTT. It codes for CASTGWTDTQYF.

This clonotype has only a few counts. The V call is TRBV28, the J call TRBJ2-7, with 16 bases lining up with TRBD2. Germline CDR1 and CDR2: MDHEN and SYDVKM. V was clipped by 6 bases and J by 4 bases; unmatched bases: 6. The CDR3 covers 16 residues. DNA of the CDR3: TGTGCCAGCAGCCCCGGGACTAGCGGGAGGGCGTACGAGCAGTACGTC. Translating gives CASSPGTSGRAYEQYV.

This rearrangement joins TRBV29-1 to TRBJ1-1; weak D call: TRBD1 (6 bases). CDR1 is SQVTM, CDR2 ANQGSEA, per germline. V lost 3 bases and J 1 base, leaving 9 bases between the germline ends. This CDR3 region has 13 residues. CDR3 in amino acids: CSVDTGPNTEAFF. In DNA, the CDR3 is TGCAGCGTTGATACAGGGCCGAACACTGAAGCTTTCTTT.

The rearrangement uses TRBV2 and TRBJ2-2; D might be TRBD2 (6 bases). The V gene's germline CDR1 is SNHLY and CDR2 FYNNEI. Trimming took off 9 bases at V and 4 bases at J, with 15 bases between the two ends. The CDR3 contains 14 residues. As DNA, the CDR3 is TGTGCCAGTTCCTTAGCGGTTAGCACCGGGGAGCTGTTTTTT. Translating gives CASSLAVSTGELFF.

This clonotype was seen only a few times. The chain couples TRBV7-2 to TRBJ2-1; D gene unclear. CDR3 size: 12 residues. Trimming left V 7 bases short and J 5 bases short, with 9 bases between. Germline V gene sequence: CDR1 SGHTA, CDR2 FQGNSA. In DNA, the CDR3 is TGTGCCAGCAAAGGGTACCACAATGAGCAGTTCTTC. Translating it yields CASKGYHNEQFF.

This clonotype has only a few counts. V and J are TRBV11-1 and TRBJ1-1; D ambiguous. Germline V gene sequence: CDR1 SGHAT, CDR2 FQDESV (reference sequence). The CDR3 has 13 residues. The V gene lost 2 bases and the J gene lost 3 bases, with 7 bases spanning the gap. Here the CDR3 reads CASSLRPDTEAFF. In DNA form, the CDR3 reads TGTGCCAGCAGCTTAAGACCGGACACTGAAGCTTTCTTT.

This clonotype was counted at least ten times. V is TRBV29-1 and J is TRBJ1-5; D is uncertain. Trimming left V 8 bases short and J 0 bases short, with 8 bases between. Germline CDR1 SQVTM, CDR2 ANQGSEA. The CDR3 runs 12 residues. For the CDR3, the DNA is TGCAGCTTCCAGTATAGCAATCAGCCCCAGCATTTT. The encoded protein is CSFQYSNQPQHF.

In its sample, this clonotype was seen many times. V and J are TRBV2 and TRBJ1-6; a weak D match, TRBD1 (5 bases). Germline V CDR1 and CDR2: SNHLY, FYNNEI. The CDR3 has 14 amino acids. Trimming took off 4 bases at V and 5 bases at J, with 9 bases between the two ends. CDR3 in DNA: TGTGCCAGCAGTGTCCGGGACGATAATTCACCCCTCCACTTT. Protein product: CASSVRDDNSPLHF.

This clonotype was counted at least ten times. This chain's CDR3 is CASFTSNTIYF. In DNA form, the CDR3 reads TGTGCCAGCTTTACTTCCAACACCATATATTTT. The chain has TRBV28 and TRBJ1-3; D call uncertain. Trimming cost V 8 bases and J 7 bases, with 9 bases left between them. CDR1 is MDHEN, CDR2 SYDVKM, per germline. The CDR3 contains 11 residues. The whole variable domain, filled in from reference TRBV28 and TRBJ1-3, reads DVKVTQSSRYLVKRTGEKVFLECVQDMDHENMFWYRQDPGLGLRLIYFSYDVKMKEKGDIPEGYSVSREKKERFSLILESASTNQTSMYLCASFTSNTIYFGEGSWLTVV.